The 2 T cell receptor beta chains below come from one sample, sequenced in a study of a mutant IDH1 vaccine in newly diagnosed glioma. Data came from immunoSEQ multiplex PCR; TCRdb stores just in-frame clones and leaves some out. The sample yields more than 50,000 clones, around 80% seen once. Their antigens remain unidentified. This sample's time point: week 11, during vaccination. In every dose of vaccine, 300 ug of mutant IDH1 20-mer peptide was given alongside topical imiquimod. Sequencing used PBMCs, obtained from a glioma patient whose treatment included an IDH1 peptide vaccine. These receptors all come from a man between 50 and 59 years old with glioma.

The chain uses TRBV11-3 and TRBJ1-1; a possible D gene is TRBD1 (5 bases). Germline lookup yields CDR1 SGHNT and CDR2 YENEEA. This CDR3 spans 14 amino acids. Trimming shortened V by 2 bases and J by 0 bases, and 7 bases separated the two germline ends. CDR3 sequence: CASSLRGMNTEAFF. The CDR3 DNA reads as TGTGCCAGCAGCTTAAGGGGCATGAACACTGAAGCTTTCTTT.

This clone was seen only a few times. The rearrangement joins TRBV2 to TRBJ1-1, with D possibly being TRBD1 (6 bases). The length of the CDR3 is 13 residues. Germline V gene data show CDR1 as SNHLY and CDR2 as FYNNEI. Trimming took 6 bases from V and 0 from J, leaving 8 bases between them. CDR3 region: CASSNRVNTEAFF. DNA for the CDR3: TGTGCCAGCAGCAACAGGGTGAACACTGAAGCTTTCTTT.